The T cell receptor (beta chain) under discussion was sequenced for a study of blood T cells in healthy people across ages. Study-level results: Unsorted PBMCs prevented conclusive naive versus antigen-experienced comparison.

Combining a sample-barcoded 5' primer with a J-beta primer mix, a second PCR ran for about 6 to 11 cycles. MiXCR, applied by TCRdb to the 5' RACE reads, yields one record per CDR3 protein. The sample carries roughly 1.5 million distinct CDR3 sequences, 42% recorded once. To note about this clonotype: The antigen remains unidentified.

The total RNA that was extracted per sample amounted to at least 5.5 micrograms. With V trimmed by 3 bases and J by 3 bases, 3 bases remained unmatched. The germline CDR1 and CDR2 sequences are SEHNR and FQNEAQ (reference sequence). CDR3 length: 14 amino acids. The chain carries TRBV7-9 and TRBJ1-1, with 8 bases lining up with TRBD1. The sample consisted of blood. This TCR derives from a woman under 30 in good health. CDR3 bases: TGTGCCAGCAGCTTTACAGGGGGGTACACTGAAGCTTTCTTT. This encodes CASSFTGGYTEAFF.